Following are 22 T cell receptor beta chains from one sample sequenced in a study of early T cells in non-severe SARS-CoV-2 infection. TCRdb itself ran the 5' RACE reads through MiXCR, one entry per CDR3 protein. The repertoire holds around 80,000 distinct CDR3 sequences, with approximately 12% as singletons. The sequenced sample consisted of whole blood. Source of these receptors: an adult who was a healthcare worker with PCR-confirmed SARS-CoV-2 infection or an uninfected control (not recorded which).

This clonotype came up a few times. The rearrangement uses TRBV15 and TRBJ2-1; D remains unclear. In germline, CDR1 is LNHNV, CDR2 YYDKDF (reference sequence). This CDR3 has 14 amino acids. Deletions cut 2 bases from V and 7 bases from J, with 12 bases between. The DNA of the CDR3 is TGTGCCACCAGCAGAACGATCGAATGGAATGAGCAGTTCTTC. Translated, it gives CATSRTIEWNEQFF.

A few counts support this clonotype. The V gene is TRBV19, the J gene TRBJ2-2; D is ambiguous. From germline, CDR1 is LNHDA and CDR2 SQIVND (reference sequence). The CDR3 has 13 amino acids. With 4 bases removed from V and 5 bases from J, the gap between germline ends came to 8 bases. The CDR3 bases are TGTGCCAGTAGTAGTAAGGAGACCGGGGAGCTGTTTTTT. Its protein product is CASSSKETGELFF.

This clonotype was seen only a few times. The J gene is TRBJ2-3, the V gene TRBV28; the D is unclear. This CDR3 has 13 amino acids. With 8 bases removed from V and 0 bases from J, the gap between germline ends came to 9 bases. CDR1 is MDHEN, CDR2 SYDVKM, per germline. In nucleotides, the CDR3 is TGTGCCAGCGAAAAACCGAGCACAGATACGCAGTATTTT. Amino acid sequence: CASEKPSTDTQYF.

There are many counts of this clonotype. The CDR3 DNA follows: TGTGCCAGCTCACCACCGAGGACTCCTAGCGGGACTGAGCAGTTCTTC. Translated: CASSPPRTPSGTEQFF. The V call is TRBV18, the J call TRBJ2-1; 9 bases line up with TRBD2. Germline assignment: CDR1 KGHSH and CDR2 LQKENI. Losses at the gene ends were 0 bases for V and 9 bases for J; bases not matched to a gene: 9. The CDR3 length is 16 residues.

The V gene is TRBV27, the J gene TRBJ1-1, with 7 bases matching TRBD1. Germline lookup yields CDR1 MNHEY and CDR2 SMNVEV (reference sequence). Losses at the gene ends were 4 bases for V and 6 bases for J; bases not matched to a gene: 11. The CDR3 is 15 residues long. CDR3 amino acids: CASSSDRDTKAEAFF. The CDR3 bases are TGTGCCAGCAGTTCCGACAGGGATACCAAGGCTGAAGCTTTCTTT.

CDR3 in amino acids: CASSDKSVQETQYF. In nucleotides, the CDR3 is TGTGCCAGCAGTGACAAGAGCGTCCAAGAGACCCAGTACTTC. This sequence joins TRBV2 and TRBJ2-5; D gene unclear. This CDR3 has 14 amino acids. With 3 bases removed from V and 1 base from J, the gap between germline ends came to 9 bases. Germline CDR1 and CDR2: SNHLY and FYNNEI.

The rearrangement joins TRBV6-2 or TRBV6-3 to TRBJ2-1; TRBD2 matches 12 bases. This CDR3 has 16 residues. J was trimmed by 8 bases and V by 8 bases; bases with no gene match: 13. The germline V gene has CDR1 MNHEY and CDR2 SVGEGT. This chain's CDR3 is CASGRTAGLAGDEQFF. Here the CDR3 DNA reads TGTGCCAGCGGGCGGACAGCGGGACTAGCGGGCGATGAGCAGTTCTTC.

This chain connects TRBV6-2 or TRBV6-3 to TRBJ2-1; D possibly corresponds to TRBD1 (5 bases). Trimming stripped 0 bases from V and 12 bases from J, with 12 bases between. In germline, CDR1 is MNHEY, CDR2 SVGEGT. The CDR3 runs 13 residues. The CDR3, as DNA: TGTGCCAGCAGTTACTCAGGGGCGTTTGGGCAGTTCTTC. It yields the protein CASSYSGAFGQFF.

This clonotype was recorded a few times. The J gene is TRBJ2-1, the V gene TRBV14; 11 nucleotides align to TRBD2. The CDR3 totals 13 residues. Germline CDR1 reads SGHDN; CDR2 reads FVKESK. The V segment lost 1 base and the J segment 14 bases; nucleotides outside the gene matches: 4. This CDR3 reads CASSQVLAGVEFF. The DNA for the CDR3 is TGTGCCAGCAGCCAAGTACTAGCGGGGGTAGAGTTCTTC.

The CDR3 DNA reads as TGCAGTGCTGACGGACAGCAAGAGACCCAGTACTTC. Protein: CSADGQQETQYF. The chain joins TRBV20-1 to TRBJ2-5, with D perhaps matching TRBD1 (6 bases). This CDR3 is 12 amino acids long. Germline-derived CDR1 and CDR2 are DFQATT and SNEGSKA (reference sequence). Trimming cost V 5 bases and J 2 bases, with 9 bases left between them.

This chain uses TRBV20-1 with TRBJ2-1, with D maybe TRBD1 (6 bases). Trimming stripped 7 bases from V and 2 bases from J, with 12 bases between. CDR1 is DFQATT, CDR2 SNEGSKA, per germline (reference sequence). The CDR3 is 13 amino acids. The CDR3 loop is CSGTGSPYNEQFF. The DNA of the CDR3 is TGCAGTGGTACAGGGAGCCCCTACAATGAGCAGTTCTTC.

The CDR3 sequence: CASRQTGPPSPLHF. CDR3 DNA sequence: TGTGCCAGCAGACAGACAGGTCCCCCTTCACCCCTCCACTTT. V usage is TRBV7-2 and J usage is TRBJ1-6; possible D gene TRBD1, 6 bases. The CDR3 loop spans 14 amino acids. The V gene lost 6 bases and the J gene lost 9 bases, with 15 bases spanning the gap. Germline-derived CDR1 and CDR2 are SGHTA and FQGNSA. Full variable domain (missing parts from reference TRBV7-2 and TRBJ1-6): GAGVSQSPSNKVTEKGKDVELRCDPISGHTALYWYRQSLGQGLEFLIYFQGNSAPDKSGLPSDRFSAERTGGSVSTLTIQRTQQEDSAVYLCASRQTGPPSPLHFGNGTRLTVT.

The chain links TRBV20-1 to TRBJ2-1; 10 bases are a match to TRBD2. V lost 0 bases and J lost 8; bases outside the gene matches: 7. Per the germline V gene, CDR1 is DFQATT and CDR2 is SNEGSKA (reference sequence). This CDR3 region has 15 residues. In DNA, the CDR3 is TGCAGTGCTAGAGATGCACTAGCGGGATCACATGAGCAGTTCTTC. It encodes CSARDALAGSHEQFF.

This clonotype was recorded at least ten times. The V and J genes are TRBV27 and TRBJ2-1, with 13 bases matching TRBD2. CDR3 length equals 19 residues. Germline loops: CDR1 MNHEY, CDR2 SMNVEV (reference sequence). With 1 base clipped from V and 1 base from J, the junction kept 7 bases outside the gene matches. CDR3 in amino acids: CASSLLSQLAGGSYNEQFF. DNA for the CDR3: TGTGCCAGCAGTTTATTGTCCCAACTAGCGGGAGGGTCCTACAATGAGCAGTTCTTC.

This clonotype was seen more than once but under ten times. The chain links TRBV5-6 to TRBJ2-7; D remains ambiguous. The CDR3 sequence is 11 residues long. Germline CDR1 and CDR2: SGHDT and YYEEEE. The germline V and J ends were trimmed by 0 bases and 7 bases, with 5 bases remaining between them. Written as DNA, the CDR3 is TGTGCCAGCAGCTTGGGGCGGGAGCAGTACTTC. Translating gives CASSLGREQYF.

This clonotype was observed a handful of times. This chain connects TRBV28 to TRBJ2-5; TRBD2 aligns across 8 bases. CDR3 length: 15 residues. Germline V gene lookup returns CDR1 MDHEN and CDR2 SYDVKM. V was pared by 6 bases and J by 4 bases, with 10 bases of the junction left unmatched. CDR3 nucleotides: TGTGCCAGCAGGGTCGGACTAGCTCTCCCAGAGACCCAGTACTTC. Translated: CASRVGLALPETQYF.

The J gene is TRBJ1-1, the V gene TRBV20-1; D gene uncertain. The CDR3 totals 15 residues. Germline loops: CDR1 DFQATT, CDR2 SNEGSKA (reference sequence). V was clipped by 0 bases and J by 6 bases, with 17 bases between them. The CDR3 DNA sequence: TGCAGTGCTAGAGATCCTAACGGGCAGTATCCTGAAGCTTTCTTT. This translates into CSARDPNGQYPEAFF.

In this sample, this clonotype turned up a few times. The V and J genes are TRBV29-1 and TRBJ2-5; D is tentatively TRBD1 or TRBD2 (6 bases each). CDR1 and CDR2 (germline): SQVTM, ANQGSEA. Trimming took off 5 bases at V and 4 bases at J, with 14 bases between the two ends. The CDR3 contains 13 residues. The CDR3, as DNA: TGCAGCGTTCAGGGGAGGACTCTAGAGACCCAGTACTTC. Protein sequence: CSVQGRTLETQYF.

This clonotype was seen only a few times. The J gene is TRBJ2-1, the V gene TRBV3-1; 15 bases fit TRBD2. This CDR3 spans 14 amino acids. Germline CDR1 and CDR2: LGHDT and YNNKEL (reference sequence). V dropped 4 bases and J dropped 9; count of bases not matched to a gene: 1. The CDR3 reads CASSRTSGRGEQFF. In DNA form, the CDR3 reads TGTGCCAGCAGCCGGACTAGCGGGAGGGGTGAGCAGTTCTTC.

The chain links TRBV27 to TRBJ2-3, with 10 bases that match TRBD2. V gave up 4 bases and J gave up 4 bases; unmatched junction bases: 8. The germline V gene has CDR1 MNHEY and CDR2 SMNVEV (reference sequence). The CDR3 is 16 residues long. The CDR3 sequence: CASSWGGAGGSDTQYF. For the CDR3, the DNA is TGTGCCAGCAGTTGGGGAGGAGCGGGAGGGTCAGATACGCAGTATTTT.

This clonotype was seen a few times. CDR3 region: CASSVYRTSTDTQYF. The DNA for the CDR3 is TGTGCCAGCAGCGTATACAGGACTAGCACAGATACGCAGTATTTT. The chain employs TRBV9 and TRBJ2-3; D may correspond to TRBD1 or TRBD2 (5 bases each). CDR3 size: 15 residues. Trimming took off 1 base at V and 0 bases at J, with 9 bases between the two ends. In germline, CDR1 is SGDLS, CDR2 YYNGEE.

The chain recombines TRBV5-6 with TRBJ1-1; the D gene is possibly TRBD1 (5 bases). Per germline, CDR1 SGHDT and CDR2 YYEEEE. The CDR3 has 15 residues. The V gene lost 3 bases and the J gene lost 2 bases, with 14 bases spanning the gap. Here the CDR3 DNA reads TGTGCCAGCAGCTCTACGGGACCAGGTAACACTGAAGCTTTCTTT. Its translation is CASSSTGPGNTEAFF.